The 24 T cell receptor beta chains below come from one sample, sequenced in a study of T cell repertoires in cytomegalovirus infection. TCRdb re-analysed the reads in MiXCR, keeping a single row per CDR3 protein. The sample holds fewer than 850,000 distinct CDR3 sequences, 25% to 35% seen once. Their specific antigens are unknown. The sequencing here drew on cultured CD8+ T cells from PBMCs, taken from culture after CMV antigen stimulation. These receptors were collected from a human donor in good health (CMV status not recorded). Some clones in this sample may be carry-over from other donors' samples.

With regard to this clonotype: Relative to the germline gene, one junction end is altered; a read error may explain this. This chain joins TRBV9 and TRBJ2-1; D is perhaps TRBD1 (6 bases). The CDR3 sequence is 18 residues long. CDR1 is SGDLS, CDR2 YYNGEE, per germline. The CDR3: CASSVATRGTTYYNEQFF. The CDR3 DNA reads as TGTGCCAGTAGCGTAGCTACCAGAGGGACAACCTACTACAATGAGCAGTTCTTC.

This clonotype was seen ten or more times. This chain connects TRBV24-1 to TRBJ1-1, with D possibly matching TRBD1 (6 bases). The CDR3 is 13 residues long. Germline-derived CDR1 and CDR2 are KGHDR and SFDVKD. The V end lost 7 bases, the J end lost 4 bases, and 12 bases lay between the germline ends. The CDR3 spells CATRATGSTEAFF. Written as DNA, the CDR3 is TGTGCCACCAGGGCGACAGGAAGCACTGAAGCTTTCTTT.

In its sample, this clonotype was seen a few times. This chain uses TRBV7-6 with TRBJ1-4; TRBD1 aligns across 8 bases. V lost 5 bases, J lost 1 base, and 3 bases stayed unmatched. From germline, CDR1 is SGHVS and CDR2 FNYEAQ. The CDR3 is 15 amino acids. CDR3 DNA sequence: TGTGCCAGCAGCCCCGGACAGGGAACTAATGAAAAACTGTTTTTT. Translated, it gives CASSPGQGTNEKLFF. Variable domain in full (rest from reference TRBV7-6 and TRBJ1-4): GAGVSQSPRYKVTKRGQDVALRCDPISGHVSLYWYRQALGQGPEFLTYFNYEAQQDKSGLPNDRFSAERPEGSISTLTIQRTEQRDSAMYRCASSPGQGTNEKLFFGSGTQLSVL.

The rearrangement joins TRBV6-8 to TRBJ1-1, with no clear D. CDR3 length: 14 residues. The germline gives CDR1 MNHGY, CDR2 SAAAGT. Trimming removed 5 bases at V and 0 bases at J, with 10 bases between. CDR3 DNA: TGTGCCAGCAGTCCCCTTACAGTGAACACTGAAGCTTTCTTT. As protein: CASSPLTVNTEAFF.

This clonotype was recorded a few times. The V call is TRBV6-5, the J call TRBJ1-1; D uncertain. Germline V gives CDR1 MNHEY, CDR2 SVGAGI. The V gene lost 2 bases and the J gene lost 0 bases, with 7 bases spanning the gap. This CDR3 is 14 amino acids long. CDR3 in amino acids: CASSYADLNTEAFF. For the CDR3, the DNA is TGTGCCAGCAGTTACGCGGACTTGAACACTGAAGCTTTCTTT.

The chain has TRBV25-1 and TRBJ1-2, with TRBD1 matching 10 bases. There are 14 residues in the CDR3. After removal of 7 bases from V and 2 bases from J, the junction contained 4 bases not matched to a gene. The V gene's germline CDR1 is MGHDK and CDR2 SYGVNS. CDR3 sequence: CASKGQGVNYGYTF. The CDR3, as DNA: TGTGCCAGCAAAGGACAGGGGGTGAACTATGGCTACACCTTC.

The chain is built from TRBV6-5 and TRBJ1-2; TRBD1 aligns across 7 bases. CDR1 and CDR2 from the germline V gene are MNHEY and SVGAGI. This CDR3 region has 14 residues. V was pared by 0 bases and J by 2 bases, with 0 bases of the junction left unmatched. The CDR3, as DNA: TGTGCCAGCAGTTACTCGGGACAGAACTATGGCTACACCTTC. Translated: CASSYSGQNYGYTF.

The genes are TRBV11-3 and TRBJ2-3; D call uncertain. Germline CDR1 SGHNT, CDR2 YENEEA. This CDR3 comprises 16 residues. The germline V and J ends were trimmed by 5 bases and 4 bases, with 19 bases remaining between them. CDR3 DNA sequence: TGTGCCAGCAGCCTTAAACAGACTCGAGCAGCAGATACGCAGTATTTT. Its translation is CASSLKQTRAADTQYF.

This clonotype was counted only a few times. The chain has TRBV19 and TRBJ2-1, with a possible D match to TRBD1 (6 bases). Germline loops: CDR1 LNHDA, CDR2 SQIVND (reference sequence). Trimming stripped 0 bases from V and 4 bases from J, with 13 bases between. The CDR3 consists of 16 residues. The CDR3 is CASSIDHGGPYNEQFF. The DNA of the CDR3 is TGTGCCAGTAGTATAGATCATGGGGGCCCTTACAATGAGCAGTTCTTC.

There are a few counts of this clonotype. V is TRBV27 and J is TRBJ2-5, with a possible D match to TRBD1 (5 bases). V was shortened by 5 bases and J by 5 bases, with 9 bases between the two germline ends. The CDR3 has 12 amino acids. Germline V gene lookup returns CDR1 MNHEY and CDR2 SMNVEV (reference sequence). DNA for the CDR3: TGTGCCAGCAGTAGGGGCCTGGAGACCCAGTACTTC. Amino acids: CASSRGLETQYF.

This clonotype was found a few times. This chain uses TRBV12-3 or TRBV12-4 with TRBJ2-1; 8 nucleotides agree with TRBD2. With 7 bases clipped from V and 8 bases from J, the junction kept 10 bases outside the gene matches. The CDR3 runs to 14 residues. The DNA for the CDR3 is TGTGCCAGCACCCCCCGGGCGGGGGGAGATGAGCAGTTCTTC. This codes for CASTPRAGGDEQFF.

This clonotype was seen only a few times. The CDR3 loop reads CASSHRLAGEQYV. CDR3 coding DNA: TGTGCCAGCAGCCACAGACTAGCGGGCGAGCAGTACGTC. The genes are TRBV7-8 and TRBJ2-7; TRBD2 aligns across 10 bases. This CDR3 is 13 amino acids long. Germline V gives CDR1 SGHVS, CDR2 FQNEAQ. The junction had 4 bases not matched to a gene; V was cut back by 5 bases and J by 6 bases.

This clonotype was counted only a few times. J is TRBJ1-5 and V is TRBV7-9, with D perhaps TRBD1 (5 bases). The CDR3 is made up of 14 amino acids. Deletions cut 1 base from V and 5 bases from J, with 9 bases between. CDR1 is SEHNR, CDR2 FQNEAQ, per germline (reference sequence). CDR3 coding DNA: TGTGCCAGCAGCTTAGGGGGCGCGGATCAGCCCCAGCATTTT. This codes for CASSLGGADQPQHF.

This clonotype appeared a few times. The chain carries TRBV29-1 and TRBJ2-1; the match to TRBD1 covers 9 bases. This CDR3 region has 14 residues. CDR1 and CDR2 from the germline V gene are SQVTM and ANQGSEA. Unmatched junction bases numbered 5, after V lost 6 bases and J lost 2 bases. The chain's CDR3 is CSVSGTGTYNEQFF. The CDR3 DNA is TGCAGCGTCTCCGGGACAGGGACCTACAATGAGCAGTTCTTC.

This clonotype was recorded only once. J is TRBJ1-1 and V is TRBV27; tentatively, D is TRBD1 (5 bases). Germline lookup yields CDR1 MNHEY and CDR2 SMNVEV (reference sequence). Between the trimmed V and J ends, which lost 3 bases and 6 bases, there was a span of 20 bases. This CDR3 is 16 amino acids long. The CDR3 coding sequence is TGTGCCAGCAGTTTGCTACCACAGGCTAACCCTTCTGAAGCTTTCTTT. Translated, it gives CASSLLPQANPSEAFF.

V usage is TRBV15 and J usage is TRBJ1-5, with 10 bases lining up with TRBD1. This CDR3 region has 19 residues. After removal of 4 bases from V and 1 base from J, the junction contained 13 bases not matched to a gene. The germline V gene has CDR1 LNHNV and CDR2 YYDKDF (reference sequence). The CDR3 protein is CATSTARTGGLLSNQPQHF. As DNA, the CDR3 is TGTGCCACCAGCACAGCTAGGACAGGGGGTTTGTTAAGCAATCAGCCCCAGCATTTT.

This chain links TRBV6-5 with TRBJ2-7; D not resolved. This CDR3 contains 14 residues. Deletions cut 2 bases from V and 0 bases from J, with 8 bases between. Germline lookup yields CDR1 MNHEY and CDR2 SVGAGI. The CDR3 here is CASSYGPFSYEQYF. CDR3 DNA: TGTGCCAGCAGTTACGGGCCATTCTCCTACGAGCAGTACTTC.

This clonotype has just a few counts. The J gene is TRBJ2-1, the V gene TRBV15; 8 positions agree with TRBD1. The CDR3 covers 15 residues. CDR1 and CDR2 from the germline V gene are LNHNV and YYDKDF (reference sequence). The V gene end was trimmed by 1 base and the J gene end by 8 bases; junction bases not matched to a gene: 7. CDR3 DNA: TGTGCCACCAGCAGAGTAACAGGGGGTCTTGATGAGCAGTTCTTC. Its protein is CATSRVTGGLDEQFF.

This clonotype was observed a few times. The chain links TRBV7-9 to TRBJ1-4, with D maybe TRBD1 (6 bases). The CDR3 totals 15 residues. From germline, CDR1 is SEHNR and CDR2 FQNEAQ (reference sequence). Trimming left V 5 bases short and J 7 bases short, with 17 bases between. The CDR3 DNA reads as TGTGCCAGCAGCCTCGGTAGAGGCAGGGGTGAAAAACTGTTTTTT. Encoded protein: CASSLGRGRGEKLFF.

This clonotype was recorded a few times. The V and J genes are TRBV4-1 and TRBJ1-3; no clear D. The CDR3 sequence is 16 residues long. V dropped 3 bases and J dropped 2 bases, with 14 bases sitting between them. Germline V gene data show CDR1 as MGHRA and CDR2 as YSYEKL. The CDR3 spells CASSQDTLPAGNTIYF. CDR3 bases: TGCGCCAGCAGCCAGGATACCCTCCCTGCTGGAAACACCATATATTTT.

V is TRBV11-2 and J is TRBJ2-1; 8 nucleotides match TRBD2. This CDR3 is 15 amino acids long. The germline V gene has CDR1 SGHAT and CDR2 FQNNGV. The V and J ends lost 1 base and 8 bases, in that order; junction bases with no gene match: 7. CDR3 nucleotide sequence: TGTGCCAGCAGCTTAGGGACTAGCTTTTGGGATGAGCAGTTCTTC. Residues: CASSLGTSFWDEQFF.

This clonotype was detected ten times or more. The gene calls are TRBV7-2 and TRBJ1-5, with D unclear. CDR3 length equals 15 residues. The germline V gene has CDR1 SGHTA and CDR2 FQGNSA. Trimming removed 4 bases from V and 1 base from J, with 11 bases in between. The CDR3 bases are TGTGCCAGCAGCTCGGACGGTGCAAGCAATCAGCCCCAGCATTTT. This gives the protein CASSSDGASNQPQHF.

This chain links TRBV15 with TRBJ1-2, with 7 bases that match TRBD1. CDR1 is LNHNV, CDR2 YYDKDF, per germline (reference sequence). The J segment lost 6 bases and the V segment lost 5 bases, leaving 6 bases of the junction unmatched. This CDR3 is 13 amino acids long. In DNA, the CDR3 is TGTGCCACCAGCGGGAGCCAGGGGGATGGCTACACCTTC. This encodes CATSGSQGDGYTF.

This chain links TRBV5-5 with TRBJ2-7; TRBD1 matches 9 bases. The CDR3 loop spans 15 amino acids. Looked up from germline, CDR1 is SGHKS and CDR2 is YYEKEE (reference sequence). V was clipped by 4 bases and J by 4 bases; unmatched bases: 9. The CDR3 is CASSPAGQGIYEQYF. Here the CDR3 DNA reads TGTGCCAGCAGCCCGGCAGGACAGGGGATATACGAGCAGTACTTC.